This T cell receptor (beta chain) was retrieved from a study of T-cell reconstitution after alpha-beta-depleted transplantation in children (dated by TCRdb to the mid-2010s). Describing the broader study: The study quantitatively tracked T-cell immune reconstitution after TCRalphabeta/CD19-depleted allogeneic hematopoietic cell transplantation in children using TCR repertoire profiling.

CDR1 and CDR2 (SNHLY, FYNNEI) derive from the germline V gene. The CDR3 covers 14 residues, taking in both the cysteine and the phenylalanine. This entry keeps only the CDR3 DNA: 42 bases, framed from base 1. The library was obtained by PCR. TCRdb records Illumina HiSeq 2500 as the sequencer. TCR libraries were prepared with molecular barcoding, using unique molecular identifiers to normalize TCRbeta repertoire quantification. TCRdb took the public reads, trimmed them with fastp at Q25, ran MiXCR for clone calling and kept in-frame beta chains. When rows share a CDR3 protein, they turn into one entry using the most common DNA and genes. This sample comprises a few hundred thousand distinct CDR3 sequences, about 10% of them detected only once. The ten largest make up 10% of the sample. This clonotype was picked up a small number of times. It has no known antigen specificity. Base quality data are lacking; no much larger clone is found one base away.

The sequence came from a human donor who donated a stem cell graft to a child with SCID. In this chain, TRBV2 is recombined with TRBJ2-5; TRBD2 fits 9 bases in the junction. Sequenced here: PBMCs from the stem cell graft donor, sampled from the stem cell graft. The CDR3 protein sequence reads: CATKRAGGQETQYF. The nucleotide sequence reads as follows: TGTGCAACAAAGAGAGCGGGGGGCCAAGAGACCCAGTACTTC.